Given below is one TCR beta chain in context. No cognate antigen has been identified for it. Base-call qualities are not available, and no considerably larger clone is one nucleotide away. These data originate in a study of shared clonotypes between healthy human individuals (dated by TCRdb to about 2020). About the investigation overall: A couple of women and a few men aged 18 to 49 years were included in the cohort. For each donor, CD4 naive and CD4 memory were each given three plates, CD8 naive was given two plates, and CD8 memory was given one plate. The study deeply sequenced blood TCR repertoires of about 5 healthy adults to estimate repertoire size and the extent of clonotype sharing between individuals. To increase sequencing depth and limit assay-specific biases, TCR repertoire library preparation and sequencing were carried out by different laboratories using diverse techniques. Between about 0.8 and 8.9 billion PBMCs per donor were obtained by leukapheresis. Findings and caveats that apply to the study as a whole: Compared with non-shared clonotypes, the clonotypes found in all four sorted-subset donors had higher generation probabilities. About 5% of naive CD4, roughly 3.6% of naive CD8, 2.3% of memory CD4, and around 0.42% of memory CD8 clonotypes were shared across several donors. Naive subsets generally had larger estimated clonotype richness than memory subsets did. The small number of donors limited the genetic and exposure-history diversity represented. Sampling was limited to blood, and TCR repertoires in tissue likely differ from TCR repertoires in blood. Pairwise subsampling led to the expectation that sequencing depth would affect the degree of clonotype sharing among donors. Even with the large sequencing depth, rarefaction of the sorted-subset datasets indicated that sequencing was incomplete.

Healthy HIV-negative adults with no recently reported acute infections or vaccinations were included as donors. Every donor was a Caucasian adult residing in Nashville, Tennessee, USA. CD4+ T cells were enriched by magnetic negative selection; naive cells were then positively selected on CD45RA, and the negative fraction formed the memory subset. Blood was collected by leukapheresis, and PBMCs were isolated by Ficoll-Histopaque density gradient centrifugation and then cryopreserved in liquid nitrogen vapor phase. Analytical flow cytometry was used to check the purity and quantity of each magnetically sorted T cell population. Genomic DNA was isolated from every sorted fraction and measured by UV absorbance on a Nanodrop 2000c. Using the deep immunoSEQ assay, multiplex PCR amplified TCR CDR3 regions from genomic DNA. For each cell subset, the extracted genomic DNA was distributed evenly across all wells of several immunoSEQ 96-well plates, and each plate served as one replicate. Each replicate PCR for sorted subsets received 150 to 250 ng genomic DNA, equal to roughly 33,000 T cell genomes. Purified libraries were quantified with a Qubit 3.0 fluorometer, sized on a Bioanalyzer 2100, and re-quantified with the KAPA Library Quantification kit. A separate single-read 150-cycle Illumina NextSeq 550 flow cell was used to sequence each immunoSEQ 96-well plate. The authors' pipeline ran thus. Because only junctional sequences without quality scores were contained in the immunoSEQ output, filtering matching that applied to full-length reads could not be performed. Sequences were annotated with PyIR, a Python wrapper for IgBLAST v1.9, using IMGT germline references to assign V/J genes and CDR3. Any read was removed if the V/J assignment was weak (E-value above 1e-6), the CDR3 was missing, or the read contained stop codons, out-of-frame junctions, or ambiguous translated residues. V3J clonotypes were defined as sequences sharing an identical inferred V gene, J gene, and CDR3 amino acid sequence. Percentage overlap between repertoires was calculated by dividing the number of shared unique clonotypes by the size of the smaller repertoire. Repertoire richness was assessed with RTK rarefaction, the Chao1 estimator, and Recon v2.1 estimates of unobserved clonotypes. Generation probabilities were computed with OLGA for all TCRbeta clonotypes obtained by the gDNA method from several donors. TCRdb's version of the immuneACCESS table is confined to in-frame rearrangements and falls short of the full clone set. An unresolved V gene accounts for under half of the shortfall where checked; the remainder is of unknown origin. V and J calls and clone size come straight from that table; D and trimming were deduced from the DNA. The sample has 2 million to 2.5 million clones on record, approximately 95% of them singletons. Roughly 0.13% of the sample is in the top ten clones.

The sequence derives from a man between 18 and 29 years old in good health. Specimen: naive CD4+ T cells sorted from blood. In the paper's terms, the cell subset or site label means: CD45RA+ positively selected.

The CDR3 protein: CASSLDTASNSPLHF. The DNA sequence follows: TGCGCCAGCAGCTTGGATACGGCCAGCAATTCACCCCTCCACTTT. The chain was built from TRBV5-1 and TRBJ1-6; the D segment cannot be called with confidence. V and J are truncated by 0 bases and 7 bases respectively, leaving an intervening sequence of 11 bases. Sequences SGHRS (CDR1) and YFSETQ (CDR2) are obtained from the germline V gene. Reading from cysteine to phenylalanine, the CDR3 counts 15 amino acids. Only the CDR3 part of the read is kept: 45 bases, read in frame from the first base.